This passage covers 8 T cell receptor beta chains from one sample sequenced in a study of T-cell memory formation after mild COVID-19. TCRdb reprocessed the 5' RACE reads with MiXCR, giving one entry per CDR3 protein. The sample records hundreds of thousands of distinct CDR3 sequences, less than 20% being singletons. Sequencing was performed on PBMCs or a T cell subset sorted from them (not recorded which). These receptors all come from a man aged 18 to 35 who had mild COVID-19 (a few samples of this study predate the infection). Cell type and time point are not known.

In its sample, this clonotype was seen a few times. The chain uses TRBV27 and TRBJ2-1; D call uncertain. This CDR3 is built from 17 residues. CDR1 MNHEY and CDR2 SMNVEV come from the germline V gene (reference sequence). The V end was cut by 4 bases, the J end by 2 bases, with 18 bases between. CDR3 amino acids: CASSSVARGYAYNEQFF. CDR3 sequence (DNA): TGTGCCAGCAGTTCCGTCGCCCGTGGGTACGCCTACAATGAGCAGTTCTTC.

This sequence joins TRBV19 and TRBJ1-2; 8 nucleotides align to TRBD1. CDR3 size: 15 residues. CDR1 LNHDA and CDR2 SQIVND come from the germline V gene (reference sequence). The V gene end was trimmed by 3 bases and the J gene end by 3 bases; junction bases not matched to a gene: 6. The CDR3 DNA follows: TGTGCCAGTAGTATCCCGGACAGGGTAGACTATGGCTACACCTTC. It translates to CASSIPDRVDYGYTF.

This clonotype has just one count. The chain links TRBV10-2 to TRBJ1-2, with 10 bases fitting TRBD1. The CDR3 totals 15 residues. CDR1 and CDR2 (germline): WSHSY, SAAADI. V was clipped by 6 bases and J by 7 bases; unmatched bases: 11. The CDR3 loop reads CASRIRRQGAIGYTF. The CDR3 DNA is TGCGCCAGCAGGATTCGAAGACAGGGGGCGATTGGCTACACCTTC.

This rearrangement joins TRBV4-2 to TRBJ1-2; TRBD1 matches at 9 bases. The CDR3 has 17 amino acids. CDR1 is LGHNA and CDR2 is YNFKEQ in the germline V gene. The V gene end was trimmed by 4 bases and the J gene end by 6 bases; junction bases not matched to a gene: 15. CDR3: CASSRLSRGDRDHGYTF. In DNA form, the CDR3 reads TGTGCCAGCAGCCGACTTTCTCGTGGGGACAGGGATCATGGCTACACCTTC.

The V call is TRBV11-2, the J call TRBJ2-1, with 8 bases aligning to TRBD1. The germline gives CDR1 SGHAT, CDR2 FQNNGV. The trim removed 5 bases at V and 4 bases at J, leaving 13 bases unmatched. This CDR3 region has 17 residues. This chain's CDR3 is CASSLFPEQGAYNEQFF. For the CDR3, the DNA is TGTGCCAGCAGCCTCTTCCCCGAGCAGGGGGCTTACAATGAGCAGTTCTTC.

The chain joins TRBV7-8 to TRBJ2-1; TRBD2 matches at 12 bases. J gave up 6 bases and V 5 bases, and 8 bases lay outside the gene matches. Looked up from germline, CDR1 is SGHVS and CDR2 is FQNEAQ. The CDR3 length is 16 residues. The CDR3 DNA follows: TGTGCCAGCAGCCCTCCGGGACTAGCGGGTTCCAATGAGCAGTTCTTC. It specifies CASSPPGLAGSNEQFF.

This clonotype has at least ten counts. The V gene is TRBV7-2, the J gene TRBJ2-5; D is ambiguous. Per germline, CDR1 SGHTA and CDR2 FQGNSA. The V end lost 5 bases, the J end lost 0 bases, and 13 bases lay between the germline ends. There are 15 residues in the CDR3. CDR3 nucleotide sequence: TGTGCCAGCAGCCCACTGGCGGAGTACCAAGAGACCCAGTACTTC. It codes for CASSPLAEYQETQYF.

This chain links TRBV29-1 with TRBJ1-2, with D tentatively TRBD1 (5 bases). The CDR3 has 13 amino acids. The V end was cut by 6 bases, the J end by 5 bases, with 16 bases between. The germline gives CDR1 SQVTM, CDR2 ANQGSEA. CDR3 DNA: TGCAGCGTGTCGGGGGGGGTGACTTATGGCTACACCTTC. This encodes CSVSGGVTYGYTF.